The rows below give T cell receptor beta chains drawn from one sample of a study of blood T cell repertoires in COVID-19. Repertoires were generated with immunoSEQ multiplex PCR, while TCRdb's copy carries only in-frame clones and drops some. This table holds about 40,000 clones, 75% to 90% found once. The sample comprised peripheral blood. Receptors originate from a man aged 50-59 years with active COVID-19. Both conserved end residues are part of each CDR3. D genes are given only for firm matches. A clone size is listed for some rows: how often the clone was seen (once, few, many), or a class if it is expanded.

CDR3 DNA,CDR3 protein,J gene,D gene,V gene,clone size
TGTGCCAGCAGTTCGGGACTAGCGGGAGGAGAGACCCAGTACTTC,CASSSGLAGGETQYF,TRBJ2-5,TRBD2,TRBV7-8,-
TGTGCCAGCAGCCAAGTGGCTAGCGGGAGAAAGGACACCGGGGAGCTGTTTTTT,CASSQVASGRKDTGELFF,TRBJ2-2,TRBD2,TRBV3-1/TRBV3-2,once
TGTGCCAGCAGCCTTGGACAGACTAGCACAGATACGCAGTATTTT,CASSLGQTSTDTQYF,TRBJ2-3,-,TRBV7-9,-
TGTGCCAGCAGGCGACTAGTAGATACGCAGTATTTT,CASRRLVDTQYF,TRBJ2-3,-,TRBV12-3/TRBV12-4,-
TGTGCCAGCTCACCAGGACAGGGGGCAAACAATGAGCAGTTCTTC,CASSPGQGANNEQFF,TRBJ2-1,TRBD1,TRBV18,-
TGTGCCACCAGTGATTTGGGACTCTCCAATGAGCAGTTCTTC,CATSDLGLSNEQFF,TRBJ2-1,-,TRBV24-1,-
TGTGCCAGCAAAAAGGAGGGTCGGGATACGCAGTATTTT,CASKKEGRDTQYF,TRBJ2-3,-,TRBV5-4,-
TGTGCCAGCAGTTTTGAACTAGCGGGAAAAGAGACCCAGTACTTC,CASSFELAGKETQYF,TRBJ2-5,TRBD2,TRBV28,-
TGTGCCAGCAGTTTCAGACAGGGATTCACCATATATTTT,CASSFRQGFTIYF,TRBJ1-3,TRBD1,TRBV27,-
TGTGCCTGGAGTGGAGGGAACACTGAAGCTTTCTTT,CAWSGGNTEAFF,TRBJ1-1,-,TRBV30,-
TGTGCCAGCAGCCAAATGTCAGGGGTCGATCAGCCCCAGCATTTT,CASSQMSGVDQPQHF,TRBJ1-5,-,TRBV27,-
TGTGCCAGCAGCCAATGTCCTGCCCTTTTACGGGAGAATTGCGGAGAGCAGTACTTC,CASSQCPALLRENCGEQYF,TRBJ2-7,-,TRBV3-1/TRBV3-2,-
TGCAGCGTTGAAGATCCGGCGGAGGTCTATGGCTACACCTTC,CSVEDPAEVYGYTF,TRBJ1-2,-,TRBV29-1,-
TGTGCCATCAGTGACAGGGCAACAAAAAGCACAGATACGCAGTATTTT,CAISDRATKSTDTQYF,TRBJ2-3,-,TRBV10-3,-
TGTGCCAGCAGCTTACTGGCCAGCGGGAGGGCCGGTGAGACCCAGTACTTC,CASSLLASGRAGETQYF,TRBJ2-5,TRBD2,TRBV13,-
TGTGCCAGCTCAATCGGGACTAGCGGGAGGGCCAGTACGCAGTATTTT,CASSIGTSGRASTQYF,TRBJ2-3,TRBD2,TRBV25-1,-
TGTGCCAGTAGTATTGGGCCTGAAGCTTTCTTT,CASSIGPEAFF,TRBJ1-1,-,TRBV19,-
TGTGCCAGCAGCTTGGAACAGGGAAACGGCAATCAGCCCCAGCATTTT,CASSLEQGNGNQPQHF,TRBJ1-5,-,TRBV5-5,few
TGCGCCAGCAGCCAAGATGATTGGGAGGCTCCGAATGAGCAGTTCTTC,CASSQDDWEAPNEQFF,TRBJ2-1,-,TRBV4-3,-
TGTGCCAGCAGCTTAGAGGCGGGACTTACAGATACGCAGTATTTT,CASSLEAGLTDTQYF,TRBJ2-3,-,TRBV7-9,-
TGTGCCAGCAGTTACTCGAGCCGACTGTATGATACGCAGTATTTT,CASSYSSRLYDTQYF,TRBJ2-3,-,TRBV6-5,once
TGTGCCAGCAGCCCAAGCCTAGCGGGAGGGCGCCTCGACGAGCAGTACTTC,CASSPSLAGGRLDEQYF,TRBJ2-7,TRBD2,TRBV9,-
TGCGCCAGCAGCCCTGGACTAGCGGGAGTCGATACGCAGTATTTT,CASSPGLAGVDTQYF,TRBJ2-3,TRBD2,TRBV5-1,-
TGTGCCATCAGTGAGTCGAGTAACTCGCACGCCTTC,CAISESSNSHAF,TRBJ1-2,-,TRBV10-3,-